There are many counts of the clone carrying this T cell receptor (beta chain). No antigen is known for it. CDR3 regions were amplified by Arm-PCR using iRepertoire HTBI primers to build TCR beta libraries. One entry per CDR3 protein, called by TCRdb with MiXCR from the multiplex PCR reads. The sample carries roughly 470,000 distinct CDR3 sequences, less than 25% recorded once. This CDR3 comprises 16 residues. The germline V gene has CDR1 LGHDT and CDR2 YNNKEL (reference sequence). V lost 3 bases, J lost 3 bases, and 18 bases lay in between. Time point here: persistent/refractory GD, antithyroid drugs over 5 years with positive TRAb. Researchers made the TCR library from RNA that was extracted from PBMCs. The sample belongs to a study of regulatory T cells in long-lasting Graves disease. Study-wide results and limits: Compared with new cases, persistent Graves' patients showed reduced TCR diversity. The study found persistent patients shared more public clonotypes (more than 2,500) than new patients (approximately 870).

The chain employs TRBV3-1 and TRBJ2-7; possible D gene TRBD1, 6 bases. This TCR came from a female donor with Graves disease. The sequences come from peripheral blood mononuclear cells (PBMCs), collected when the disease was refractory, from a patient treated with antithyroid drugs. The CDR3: CASSQAGMDSYYEQYF. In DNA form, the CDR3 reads TGTGCCAGCAGCCAGGCTGGGATGGACAGCTACTACGAGCAGTACTTC.